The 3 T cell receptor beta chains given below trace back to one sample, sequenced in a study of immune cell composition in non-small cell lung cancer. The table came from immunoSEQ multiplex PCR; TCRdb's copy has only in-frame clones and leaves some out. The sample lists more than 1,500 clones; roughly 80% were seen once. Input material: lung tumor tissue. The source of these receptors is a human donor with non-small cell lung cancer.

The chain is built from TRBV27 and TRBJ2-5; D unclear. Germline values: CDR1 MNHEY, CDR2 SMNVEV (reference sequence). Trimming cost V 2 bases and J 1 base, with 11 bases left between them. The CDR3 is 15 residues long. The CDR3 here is CASSLRRVSQETQYF. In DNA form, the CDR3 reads TGTGCCAGCAGTTTAAGACGGGTTTCCCAAGAGACCCAGTACTTC.

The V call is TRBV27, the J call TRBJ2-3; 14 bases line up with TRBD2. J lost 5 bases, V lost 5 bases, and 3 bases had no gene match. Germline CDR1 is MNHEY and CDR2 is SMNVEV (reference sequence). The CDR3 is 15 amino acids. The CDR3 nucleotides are TGTGCCAGCAGTCAGGGACTAGCGGGAGTAGATACGCAGTATTTT. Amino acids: CASSQGLAGVDTQYF.

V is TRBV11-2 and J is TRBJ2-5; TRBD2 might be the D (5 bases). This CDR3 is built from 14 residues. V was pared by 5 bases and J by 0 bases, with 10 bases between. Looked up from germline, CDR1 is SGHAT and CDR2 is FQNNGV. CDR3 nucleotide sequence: TGTGCCAGCAGCCCCACGACTAACCAAGAGACCCAGTACTTC. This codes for CASSPTTNQETQYF.